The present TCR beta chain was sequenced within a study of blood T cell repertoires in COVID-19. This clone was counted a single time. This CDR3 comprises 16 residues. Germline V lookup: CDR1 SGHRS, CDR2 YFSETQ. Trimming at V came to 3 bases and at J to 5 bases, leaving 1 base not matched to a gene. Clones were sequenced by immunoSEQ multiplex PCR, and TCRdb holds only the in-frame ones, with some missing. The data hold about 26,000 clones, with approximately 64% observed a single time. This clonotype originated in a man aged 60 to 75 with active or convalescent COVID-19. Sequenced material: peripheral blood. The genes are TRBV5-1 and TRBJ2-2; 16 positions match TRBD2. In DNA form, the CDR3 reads TGCGCCAGCAGCTCGGGACTAGCGGGAGGGACCGGGGAGCTGTTTTTT. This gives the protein CASSSGLAGGTGELFF.